This T cell receptor beta chain was obtained from a study of shared clonotypes between healthy human individuals. Sequencing was performed with immunoSEQ multiplex PCR; in TCRdb, only in-frame clones are kept and a portion is missing. The table lists about 2.4 million clones, approximately 93% of them singletons. The germline V gene encodes CDR1 LGHNT and CDR2 FRNRAP. The CDR3 totals 23 residues. V lost 0 bases, J lost 3 bases, and 19 bases stayed unmatched. The V and J genes are TRBV12-5 and TRBJ2-2; 13 nucleotides line up with TRBD2. This sequence was found in a man aged 18 to 30 in good health. Some clones in this sample may be carry-over from other donors' samples. Sequenced sample: naive CD4+ T cells from PBMCs. Subset defined: CD45RA+ positively selected. The CDR3 DNA is TGTGCTAGTGGTTTGGTTTCCACGGACAGGATACTAGCGGGAGGGCGTGACACCGGGGAGCTGTTTTTT. This translates into CASGLVSTDRILAGGRDTGELFF.